The 24 T cell receptor beta chains in this list originate from one sample, sequenced in a study of tissue T cells after allogeneic stem cell transplantation. The repertoire was sequenced with immunoSEQ multiplex PCR; TCRdb's copy has only in-frame clones and lacks some. Among around 24,000 clones listed, 91% were seen once. Sample: blood, taken before transplantation. All receptors come from a male donor aged 60 or over who later had graft-versus-host disease after an allogeneic stem cell transplant.

This clone was seen a few times. The chain carries TRBV4-2 and TRBJ1-5; D not resolved. CDR3 length: 15 amino acids. Germline CDR1 LGHNA, CDR2 YNFKEQ. Trimming took off 4 bases at V and 2 bases at J, with 12 bases between the two ends. CDR3 sequence: CASSRTSRGNQPQHF. CDR3 nucleotide sequence: TGTGCCAGCAGCCGGACCTCGAGGGGCAATCAGCCCCAGCATTTT.

The rearrangement joins TRBV6-5 to TRBJ2-7; tentatively, D is TRBD2 (6 bases). The V gene lost 6 bases and the J gene lost 6 bases, with 15 bases spanning the gap. The CDR3 extends over 13 amino acids. The germline CDR1 and CDR2 sequences are MNHEY and SVGAGI. The DNA for the CDR3 is TGTGCCAGCAGCCGACCCCTTAGCGGCGAGCAGTACTTC. Translated: CASSRPLSGEQYF.

This chain links TRBV4-2 with TRBJ1-3; unclear D gene. The CDR3 contains 15 residues. Looked up from germline, CDR1 is LGHNA and CDR2 is YNFKEQ. V lost 11 bases and J lost 0, with 17 bases in between. The chain's CDR3 is CASSGSLTSGNTIYF. In DNA form, the CDR3 reads TGTGCCTCCTCAGGTTCACTTACCTCTGGAAACACCATATATTTT.

V is TRBV1 and J is TRBJ2-5; the listed D gene, TRBD1, was not tested against the DNA. TRBV1 is a pseudogene. The CDR3 is 19 amino acids. The CDR3, as DNA: TGCACCAGCAGCCAAGGGGGGCCCGCAGGAAACCTAGGGCAAGAGACCCAGTACTTC. The encoded protein is CTSSQGGPAGNLGQETQYF.

V usage is TRBV15 and J usage is TRBJ2-7, with D perhaps TRBD2 (6 bases). V gave up 0 bases and J gave up 3 bases, with 12 bases separating them. The CDR3 has 15 amino acids. CDR1 is LNHNV, CDR2 YYDKDF, per germline (reference sequence). The CDR3 spells CATSREGTGDYEQYF. CDR3 DNA: TGTGCCACCAGCAGAGAAGGGACGGGGGACTACGAGCAGTACTTC.

The chain is built from TRBV19 and TRBJ1-6; D is possibly TRBD1 (5 bases). Germline CDR1 reads LNHDA; CDR2 reads SQIVND (reference sequence). The CDR3 covers 16 residues. The V end was cut by 3 bases, the J end by 7 bases, with 16 bases between. As DNA, the CDR3 is TGTGCCAGTAGTATGGACCGCAGGGTAGGAAATTCACCCCTCCACTTT. Its translation is CASSMDRRVGNSPLHF.

The rearrangement links TRBV7-6 to TRBJ2-1; TRBD2 matches at 12 bases. The germline gives CDR1 SGHVS, CDR2 FNYEAQ. The length of the CDR3 is 19 residues. The V and J ends lost 2 bases and 3 bases, in that order; junction bases with no gene match: 11. CDR3 nucleotides: TGTGCCAGCAGCTTACGAGCGTACCGGACTAGCGGGGACTACAATGAGCAGTTCTTC. Its protein product is CASSLRAYRTSGDYNEQFF.

In the case of this clone: One end of the junction does not line up with germline, which may come from a read error. The chain joins TRBV7-2 to TRBJ1-6; a weak D match, TRBD1 (5 bases). Looked up from germline, CDR1 is SGHTA and CDR2 is FQGNSA. The CDR3 consists of 12 residues. CDR3 region: CASSLEVGGPSF. The CDR3 coding sequence is TGTGCCAGCAGCTTAGAGGTCGGGGGACCTAGCTTT.

The rearrangement joins TRBV5-1 to TRBJ1-1; D is undetermined. The CDR3 has 15 amino acids. Germline CDR1 SGHRS, CDR2 YFSETQ. Trimming pared 0 bases from V and 0 bases from J, leaving 9 bases between. CDR3 loop: CASSLEADMNTEAFF. CDR3 coding DNA: TGCGCCAGCAGCTTGGAGGCGGATATGAACACTGAAGCTTTCTTT.

This chain joins TRBV18 and TRBJ1-6; D call uncertain. CDR1 KGHSH and CDR2 LQKENI come from the germline V gene. CDR3 length: 15 residues. Trimming stripped 3 bases from V and 9 bases from J, with 15 bases between. The CDR3 reads CASSPVGTGASPLHF. CDR3 bases: TGTGCCAGCTCACCGGTCGGCACGGGCGCTTCACCCCTCCACTTT.

CDR3 nucleotides: TGTGCCAGCCGCCATCCGAGGGGGGGCGGGAACACTGAAGCTTTCTTT. Its translation: CASRHPRGGGNTEAFF. The chain recombines TRBV5-5 with TRBJ1-1, with D possibly TRBD1 on 6 matching bases. Germline-derived CDR1 and CDR2 are SGHKS and YYEKEE (reference sequence). The V end was cut by 7 bases, the J end by 1 base, with 20 bases between. The CDR3 is 16 residues long.

This clone was seen a handful of times. V and J are TRBV6-5 and TRBJ1-5; D not resolved. Germline V gene sequence: CDR1 MNHEY, CDR2 SVGAGI. V lost 8 bases, J lost 0 bases, and 14 bases lay in between. CDR3 length: 15 residues. CDR3 residues: CASSPTILSNQPQHF. The CDR3 region has the DNA TGTGCCAGCTCTCCGACAATCCTTAGCAATCAGCCCCAGCATTTT.

The chain joins TRBV4-1 to TRBJ1-1; a possible D gene is TRBD1 (6 bases). V lost 4 bases and J lost 4, with 13 bases in between. This CDR3 is 14 amino acids long. Looked up from germline, CDR1 is MGHRA and CDR2 is YSYEKL. The CDR3 region is CASSLFGQLTEAFF. CDR3 DNA sequence: TGCGCCAGCAGCCTATTCGGACAGCTCACTGAAGCTTTCTTT.

This chain connects TRBV5-6 to TRBJ1-2; 7 bases are shared with TRBD1. V lost 4 bases and J lost 5; bases outside the gene matches: 2. Germline V CDR1 and CDR2: SGHDT, YYEEEE. This CDR3 is 12 amino acids long. The CDR3 region is CASSPGQYGYTF. The CDR3 bases are TGTGCCAGCAGCCCGGGACAGTATGGCTACACCTTC.

The chain combines TRBV25-1 with TRBJ1-2; TRBD1 matches at 8 bases. Germline V gene data show CDR1 as MGHDK and CDR2 as SYGVNS. The V gene end was trimmed by 3 bases and the J gene end by 2 bases; junction bases not matched to a gene: 5. The CDR3 has 15 amino acids. CDR3 DNA: TGTGCCAGCAGTGAGCAGGGGACAGGAAACTATGGCTACACCTTC. Amino acid sequence: CASSEQGTGNYGYTF.

The V and J genes are TRBV28 and TRBJ1-4; 8 nucleotides agree with TRBD1. CDR3 length equals 14 residues. V lost 8 bases and J lost 5; bases outside the gene matches: 7. CDR1 is MDHEN, CDR2 SYDVKM, per germline. The CDR3 protein is CASGGTGRNEKLFF. DNA of the CDR3: TGTGCCAGCGGGGGGACAGGTAGAAATGAAAAACTGTTTTTT.

The CDR3 reads CASSWDRNTEAFF. The CDR3 DNA follows: TGTGCCAGCAGTTGGGACCGGAACACTGAAGCTTTCTTT. The chain couples TRBV5-4 to TRBJ1-1, with TRBD1 as a possible D gene (5 bases). Deletions cut 5 bases from V and 1 base from J, with 9 bases between. Germline CDR1 SGHNT, CDR2 YYREEE (reference sequence). This CDR3 is built from 13 residues.

The chain uses TRBV5-4 and TRBJ1-1, with 7 bases lining up with TRBD1. V lost 9 bases and J lost 2; bases outside the gene matches: 7. The germline gives CDR1 SGHNT, CDR2 YYREEE (reference sequence). The CDR3 spans 13 residues. CDR3 residues: CATHRGGNTEAFF. CDR3 DNA: TGTGCCACCCACAGGGGCGGTAACACTGAAGCTTTCTTT. The whole variable domain, filled in from reference TRBV5-4 and TRBJ1-1, reads ETGVTQSPTHLIKTRGQQVTLRCSSQSGHNTVSWYQQALGQGPQFIFQYYREEENGRGNFPPRFSGLQFPNYSSELNVNALELDDSALYLCATHRGGNTEAFFGQGTRLTVV.

This clone was seen once. V usage is TRBV10-2 and J usage is TRBJ1-2; 8 bases map to TRBD1. The CDR3 covers 14 residues. V gave up 0 bases and J gave up 6 bases; unmatched junction bases: 3. Germline V CDR1 and CDR2: WSHSY, SAAADI. The CDR3 region has the DNA TGCGCCAGCAGTGAGTCCAGGGGGCTTGATGGCTACACCTTC. Translating gives CASSESRGLDGYTF.

This chain links TRBV5-5 with TRBJ1-6; 10 nucleotides line up with TRBD1. Germline loops: CDR1 SGHKS, CDR2 YYEKEE (reference sequence). After removal of 4 bases from V and 8 bases from J, the junction contained 6 bases not matched to a gene. The CDR3 length is 15 residues. The chain's CDR3 is CASSGPTGGDSPLHF. For the CDR3, the DNA is TGTGCCAGCAGCGGACCGACAGGGGGCGATTCACCCCTCCACTTT.

This clone was seen a single time. The CDR3 DNA reads TGTGCCAGCAGACCCCCGGTAGGGGAAAAAAGGGCAACTAATGAAAAACTGTTTTTT. Residues: CASRPPVGEKRATNEKLFF. The rearrangement links TRBV28 to TRBJ1-4, with D possibly matching TRBD1 (5 bases). This CDR3 comprises 19 residues. V lost 6 bases, J lost 0 bases, and 23 bases lay in between. Germline CDR1 and CDR2: MDHEN and SYDVKM.

The chain joins TRBV5-1 to TRBJ2-1; D remains ambiguous. V was clipped by 0 bases and J by 0 bases, with 10 bases between them. CDR3 length: 16 residues. Germline V gene data show CDR1 as SGHRS and CDR2 as YFSETQ. CDR3 DNA sequence: TGCGCCAGCAGCTTGGAAGCACCTAGCTCCTACAATGAGCAGTTCTTC. It encodes CASSLEAPSSYNEQFF.

V is TRBV5-1 and J is TRBJ2-6; 8 nucleotides match TRBD1. Per germline, CDR1 SGHRS and CDR2 YFSETQ. V lost 3 bases, J lost 2 bases, and 7 bases stayed unmatched. The CDR3 contains 17 residues. DNA for the CDR3: TGCGCCAGCAGCTCGTACTTACAGGGGGCTGGGGCCAACGTCCTGACTTTC. Amino acids: CASSSYLQGAGANVLTF.

V and J are TRBV6-4 and TRBJ2-1; 9 bases are shared with TRBD2. CDR3 length: 16 amino acids. Germline V CDR1 and CDR2: MRHNA, SNTAGT. The V and J ends lost 0 bases and 7 bases, in that order; junction bases with no gene match: 7. Here the CDR3 DNA reads TGTGCCAGCAGTGACTCGAGGGCGGGGGGGCAGAATGAGCAGTTCTTC. This codes for CASSDSRAGGQNEQFF.